These 27 T cell receptor beta chains share one sample of origin, sequenced in a study of blood T cell repertoires in COVID-19. Here immunoSEQ multiplex PCR was the method, and the copy in TCRdb shows in-frame clones only, minus some. Of 190,000 or so clones listed, roughly 83% are singletons. Sequencing input: PBMCs or T cells enriched from blood (not recorded which). The receptor set was obtained from a woman under 40 who had recovered from COVID-19.

The chain carries TRBV11-2 and TRBJ2-5; D might be TRBD2 (6 bases). The V and J ends lost 4 bases and 5 bases respectively, with 17 bases between them. CDR3 length equals 15 residues. Germline values: CDR1 SGHAT, CDR2 FQNNGV. The CDR3: CASSSPIGEAETQYF. Written as DNA, the CDR3 is TGTGCCAGCAGCTCTCCCATCGGGGAGGCGGAGACCCAGTACTTC. Together with reference TRBV11-2 and TRBJ2-5, the CDR3 gives the full variable domain: EAGVAQSPRYKIIEKRQSVAFWCNPISGHATLYWYQQILGQGPKLLIQFQNNGVVDDSQLPKDRFSAERLKGVDSTLKIQPAKLEDSAVYLCASSSPIGEAETQYFGPGTRLLVL.

This chain connects TRBV27 to TRBJ1-2, with D possibly TRBD1 on 5 matching bases. The CDR3 length is 11 residues. Germline V lookup: CDR1 MNHEY, CDR2 SMNVEV (reference sequence). V lost 8 bases and J lost 10, with 14 bases in between. CDR3 nucleotides: TGTGCCAGCGGGGAGGGGCGCTCCTACACCTTC. It encodes CASGEGRSYTF.

This clone came up a few times. The chain recombines TRBV3-1 (or the pseudogene TRBV3-2) with TRBJ2-1; D gene ambiguous. This CDR3 spans 12 amino acids. Germline assignment: CDR1 LGHDT and CDR2 YNNKEL (reference sequence). V gave up 3 bases and J gave up 12 bases, with 12 bases separating them. As DNA, the CDR3 is TGTGCCAGCAGCCAGGTAGCATCGTGGCAGTTCTTC. It specifies CASSQVASWQFF.

This chain uses TRBV12-1 with TRBJ1-5; the table assigns TRBD1, which was not confirmed against the DNA. TRBV12-1 is shown as a pseudogene. The CDR3 spans 14 residues. CDR3 in DNA: TGTGCCAGCAGCTTAACAGGGGGCAATCAGCCCCAGCATTTT. It yields the protein CASSLTGGNQPQHF.

The chain combines TRBV29-1 with TRBJ2-4; D is unresolved. The germline V gene encodes CDR1 SQVTM and CDR2 ANQGSEA. The V end lost 7 bases, the J end lost 0 bases, and 10 bases lay between the germline ends. The CDR3 length is 13 residues. CDR3 DNA: TGCAGCGCCTCGCCGGGAGCCAAAAACATTCAGTACTTC. Translation gives CSASPGAKNIQYF.

This clone was recorded only once. CDR3 sequence (DNA): TGTGCCATCAGTCCCGGACAGGGGGCGCGAGAGACCCAGTACTTC. Translating it yields CAISPGQGARETQYF. This chain connects TRBV10-3 to TRBJ2-5; 11 bases are shared with TRBD1. The CDR3 contains 15 residues. V trimming: 5 bases; J trimming: 4 bases; junction bases outside the gene matches: 6. CDR1 and CDR2 from the germline V gene are ENHRY and SYGVKD.

The chain recombines TRBV10-3 with TRBJ2-2; 10 bases match TRBD2. V was pared by 4 bases and J by 7 bases, with 9 bases of the junction left unmatched. This CDR3 contains 16 residues. In germline, CDR1 is ENHRY, CDR2 SYGVKD. CDR3 in amino acids: CAISGRSGRAGGELFF. The CDR3 nucleotides read TGTGCCATCAGTGGGAGGAGCGGGAGGGCCGGCGGGGAGCTGTTTTTT.

This clone was detected only once. The chain has TRBV10-3 and TRBJ2-3, with TRBD2 identical over 10 bases. Germline V gene lookup returns CDR1 ENHRY and CDR2 SYGVKD. CDR3 length: 14 residues. J was trimmed by 2 bases and V by 8 bases; bases with no gene match: 4. The CDR3 loop is CAIRTSGYTDTQYF. CDR3 sequence (DNA): TGTGCCATCCGGACTAGCGGATACACAGATACGCAGTATTTT.

This chain links TRBV3-1 (or the pseudogene TRBV3-2) with TRBJ2-7; TRBD2 agrees at 9 bases. The CDR3 covers 15 residues. V lost 7 bases and J lost 3; bases outside the gene matches: 10. CDR1 is LGHDT and CDR2 is YNNKEL in the germline V gene (reference sequence). CDR3 sequence reads: CASTASGAPYYEQYF. CDR3 nucleotide sequence: TGTGCCAGCACCGCTAGCGGGGCTCCCTACTACGAGCAGTACTTC.

The V gene is TRBV19, the J gene TRBJ1-5, with D uncertain. Germline CDR1 is LNHDA and CDR2 is SQIVND (reference sequence). V dropped 2 bases and J dropped 3 bases, with 5 bases sitting between them. The CDR3 consists of 13 residues. CDR3 bases: TGTGCCAGTAGTATAACAGACAATCAGCCCCAGCATTTT. Translating it yields CASSITDNQPQHF.

The genes are TRBV5-1 and TRBJ2-6; D is uncertain. From germline, CDR1 is SGHRS and CDR2 YFSETQ. The ends were cut back, 7 bases at V and 4 bases at J, with 9 bases in the middle. The length of the CDR3 is 13 residues. The CDR3 region is CASWMEGANVLTF. The CDR3 DNA is TGCGCCAGCTGGATGGAGGGGGCCAACGTCCTGACTTTC.

This clone occurred once. V gene TRBV2 combines with J gene TRBJ2-1; TRBD1 aligns across 9 bases. This CDR3 is built from 15 residues. J lost 1 base, V lost 5 bases, and 3 bases had no gene match. The germline gives CDR1 SNHLY, CDR2 FYNNEI. CDR3 sequence reads: CASSSTGGSYNEQFF. The CDR3 nucleotides read TGTGCCAGCAGTTCGACAGGGGGGTCCTACAATGAGCAGTTCTTC.

As DNA, the CDR3 is TGTGCCAGCAGCACACGGACTAGCGGGGCGAGCACAGATACGCAGTATTTT. Residues: CASSTRTSGASTDTQYF. The genes are TRBV9 and TRBJ2-3; 12 nucleotides align to TRBD2. The CDR3 length is 17 residues. V trimming: 4 bases; J trimming: 0 bases; junction bases outside the gene matches: 6. Germline loops: CDR1 SGDLS, CDR2 YYNGEE.

The chain uses TRBV27 and TRBJ1-2, with D perhaps matching TRBD1 (6 bases). Germline values: CDR1 MNHEY, CDR2 SMNVEV (reference sequence). Trimming shortened V by 6 bases and J by 4 bases, and 18 bases separated the two germline ends. This CDR3 is 15 amino acids long. In DNA form, the CDR3 reads TGTGCCAGCAGCTCGGACAGATTAGACTTCTATGGCTACACCTTC. This translates into CASSSDRLDFYGYTF.

A single count supports this clone. The V and J genes are TRBV29-1 and TRBJ2-3; D perhaps matches TRBD1 (7 bases). V lost 5 bases, J lost 4 bases, and 13 bases lay in between. This CDR3 region has 13 residues. Germline V gene lookup returns CDR1 SQVTM and CDR2 ANQGSEA. The DNA of the CDR3 is TGCAGCGTTACTCGCAGGGGGGCAGATACGCAGTATTTT. Its protein is CSVTRRGADTQYF.

V usage is TRBV6-5 and J usage is TRBJ2-7, with D tentatively TRBD2 (6 bases). This CDR3 contains 16 residues. Germline lookup yields CDR1 MNHEY and CDR2 SVGAGI. The ends were cut back, 2 bases at V and 0 bases at J, with 14 bases in the middle. CDR3 loop: CASSYGGSGGSYEQYF. For the CDR3, the DNA is TGTGCCAGCAGTTACGGAGGATCCGGGGGCTCCTACGAGCAGTACTTC.

The chain recombines TRBV12-3 or TRBV12-4 with TRBJ2-5, with D tentatively TRBD2 (5 bases). The CDR3 runs to 11 residues. Trimming cost V 7 bases and J 5 bases, with 8 bases left between them. The CDR3 is CASTRGETQYF. DNA for the CDR3: TGTGCCAGCACGCGAGGGGAGACCCAGTACTTC.

This clone was recorded a few times. The J gene is TRBJ1-5, the V gene TRBV18; no reliable D call. The germline CDR1 and CDR2 sequences are KGHSH and LQKENI. The CDR3 is made up of 17 amino acids. Trimming took off 3 bases at V and 0 bases at J, with 15 bases between the two ends. The CDR3 loop reads CASSPNTPGSSNQPQHF. The CDR3 coding sequence is TGTGCCAGCTCACCTAATACACCAGGTAGTAGCAATCAGCCCCAGCATTTT.

The rearrangement uses TRBV5-1 and TRBJ2-5; 12 positions match TRBD2. This CDR3 region has 15 residues. The germline V gene has CDR1 SGHRS and CDR2 YFSETQ. The trim removed 6 bases at V and 1 base at J, leaving 4 bases unmatched. The chain's CDR3 is CASKPGLAGQETQYF. The CDR3 region has the DNA TGCGCCAGCAAGCCGGGACTAGCGGGCCAAGAGACCCAGTACTTC.

The chain combines TRBV5-4 with TRBJ1-1; weak D call: TRBD1 (6 bases). Trimming left V 2 bases short and J 0 bases short, with 8 bases between. The CDR3 is 14 amino acids. In germline, CDR1 is SGHNT, CDR2 YYREEE (reference sequence). For the CDR3, the DNA is TGTGCCAGCAGCTTTACAGGGATGAACACTGAAGCTTTCTTT. It is translated as CASSFTGMNTEAFF.

This rearrangement joins TRBV28 to TRBJ2-1; 9 bases map to TRBD1. Germline V gene data show CDR1 as MDHEN and CDR2 as SYDVKM. This CDR3 region has 14 residues. V shed 6 bases and J 7 bases; nucleotides not matched to a gene: 7. CDR3 coding DNA: TGTGCCAGCAGGAACAGGGGGCGCAGAAATGAGCAGTTCTTC. Translation: CASRNRGRRNEQFF.

The chain links TRBV10-2 to TRBJ2-3, with TRBD2 identical over 9 bases. V was clipped by 7 bases and J by 2 bases; unmatched bases: 10. CDR1 and CDR2 from the germline V gene are WSHSY and SAAADI. The CDR3 covers 16 residues. The CDR3 here is CASKVLAGLSTDTQYF. In DNA, the CDR3 is TGCGCCAGCAAGGTGCTAGCGGGATTATCCACAGATACGCAGTATTTT.

The chain joins TRBV19 to TRBJ2-7; TRBD2 is a possible D gene (5 bases). CDR3 length: 15 residues. Trimming removed 7 bases at V and 2 bases at J, with 18 bases between. Germline V lookup: CDR1 LNHDA, CDR2 SQIVND (reference sequence). For the CDR3, the DNA is TGTGCCAGTACCCCGGAGGCTAGCAGAGCCTACGAGCAGTACTTC. It translates to CASTPEASRAYEQYF.

This chain uses TRBV29-1 with TRBJ2-7, with 7 bases lining up with TRBD1. CDR1 is SQVTM, CDR2 ANQGSEA, per germline. The CDR3 runs 15 residues. V lost 6 bases, J lost 3 bases, and 14 bases stayed unmatched. This chain's CDR3 is CSVDTGTEGGYEQYF. In DNA form, the CDR3 reads TGCAGCGTCGATACTGGGACAGAAGGAGGCTACGAGCAGTACTTC.

The V gene is TRBV5-1, the J gene TRBJ2-5; 9 positions agree with TRBD2. Germline loops: CDR1 SGHRS, CDR2 YFSETQ. The CDR3 runs 14 residues. V trimming: 4 bases; J trimming: 2 bases; junction bases outside the gene matches: 3. The CDR3, as DNA: TGCGCCAGCAGCGCGACTAGCGGACAAGAGACCCAGTACTTC. Its translation is CASSATSGQETQYF.

Only a few counts were recorded for this clone. The genes are TRBV11-2 and TRBJ2-1; 10 bases map to TRBD1. The CDR3 has 17 amino acids. With V trimmed by 5 bases and J by 5 bases, 12 bases remained unmatched. Germline lookup yields CDR1 SGHAT and CDR2 FQNNGV. This chain's CDR3 is CASSKRSGTGADNEQFF. The CDR3 DNA reads as TGTGCCAGCAGCAAGAGGTCTGGGACAGGGGCGGACAATGAGCAGTTCTTC. Supplemented by reference TRBV11-2 and TRBJ2-1, the full variable domain reads EAGVAQSPRYKIIEKRQSVAFWCNPISGHATLYWYQQILGQGPKLLIQFQNNGVVDDSQLPKDRFSAERLKGVDSTLKIQPAKLEDSAVYLCASSKRSGTGADNEQFFGPGTRLTVL.

This chain links TRBV5-6 with TRBJ2-7, with 10 bases fitting TRBD1. With V trimmed by 5 bases and J by 5 bases, 10 bases remained unmatched. The CDR3 totals 15 residues. Looked up from germline, CDR1 is SGHDT and CDR2 is YYEEEE. CDR3 sequence (DNA): TGTGCCAGCAGATTCCCGGGACAGGGGTCTAACGAGCAGTACTTC. Residues: CASRFPGQGSNEQYF.